The clone carrying this T cell receptor beta chain was detected once. No antigen is known for it. The data were obtained in a study of post-analysis software for immune sequencing data. General study findings and limits: About five TRBV segments, including TRBV5-6, TRBV5-1 and TRBV20-1, were more frequent in patients than controls.

V dropped 6 bases and J dropped 8 bases, with 17 bases sitting between them. From germline, CDR1 is DFQATT and CDR2 SNEGSKA (reference sequence). The CDR3 sequence is 14 residues long. The library was made from cDNA and included unique molecular identifiers. Each sample of roughly 0.9 to 11 million input T cells yielded approximately 500,000 cDNA molecules, so each molecule approximated one T cell. MiXCR was run by TCRdb on the PCR reads, yielding one entry per CDR3 protein. The sample has fewer than 850,000 distinct CDR3 sequences; 25% to 30% are singletons. The sequenced sample was blood. The chain has TRBV20-1 and TRBJ1-6; maybe TRBD1 (5 bases). The sequence came from a girl between 5 and 17 years old with multiple sclerosis. The CDR3 coding sequence is TGCAGTGCCAGTCTCCAGGGTGGGGATTCACCCCTCCACTTT. It translates to CSASLQGGDSPLHF.